The entry that follows covers one T cell receptor (beta chain) sequence. The sample comes from a study of blood T cell repertoires in COVID-19. Profiled with immunoSEQ multiplex PCR; TCRdb holds only in-frame clones, not every one. The data show under 200,000 clones, approximately 84% seen once. CDR1 is KGHDR and CDR2 is SFDVKD in the germline V gene. V lost 7 bases, J lost 5 bases, and 8 bases stayed unmatched. The CDR3 has 15 residues. The clonotype was recovered from a woman of 80 years or more with acute or convalescent COVID-19. This chain links TRBV24-1 with TRBJ2-1, with TRBD2 identical over 9 bases. Sequenced material: peripheral blood. The CDR3 nucleotides are TGTGCCACCAGGTGGCTAGCGGGACGCGACAATGAGCAGTTCTTC. Its translation: CATRWLAGRDNEQFF.